A single sample is the source of the 18 T cell receptor beta chains below, sequenced in a study of human T cells and chemical hapten exposure. Sample time point: pre-sensitization, week 0. Stated treatment: therapeutic diphenylcyclopropenone sensitization with weekly scalp DPC. In TCRdb, the RACE reads were re-called with MiXCR into one record per CDR3 protein. The table includes 250,000 or so distinct CDR3 sequences, approximately 8.4% detected once. The sample in question was whole blood, obtained in connection with sensitization to the hapten diphenylcyclopropenone (DPC). Receptors were obtained from a woman aged 40 to 49 with alopecia areata. Some clones in this sample may be carry-over from other donors' samples.

There are many counts of this clonotype. The chain recombines TRBV12-3 or TRBV12-4 with TRBJ2-2; no clear D. V lost 3 bases and J 0 bases, leaving 11 bases between the germline ends. The CDR3 covers 16 residues. CDR3 bases: TGTGCCAGCAGTTTTCTGCGCAGAACGAACACCGGGGAGCTGTTTTTT. Translation: CASSFLRRTNTGELFF.

This clonotype was seen repeatedly, ten times or more. This sequence joins TRBV28 and TRBJ2-7; D uncertain. This CDR3 region has 18 residues. V lost 7 bases and J 0 bases, leaving 25 bases between the germline ends. The V gene's germline CDR1 is MDHEN and CDR2 SYDVKM. The CDR3 here is CASIFTTGSPGSSYEQYF. For the CDR3, the DNA is TGTGCCAGCATCTTCACGACGGGCAGCCCTGGGTCCTCCTACGAGCAGTACTTC.

To note about this clonotype: The junction differs from germline at one of its ends, possibly a read error. The chain uses TRBV4-2 and TRBJ2-7, with 8 positions matching TRBD2. Germline lookup yields CDR1 LGHNA and CDR2 YNFKEQ. CDR3 length equals 16 residues. The CDR3: CVSSQNQLAEAYEQYF. The CDR3 DNA sequence: TGTGTCAGCAGCCAGAACCAACTAGCGGAAGCCTACGAGCAGTACTTC.

This clonotype was counted ten times or more. The chain's CDR3 is CASSFDYEQYF. For the CDR3, the DNA is TGTGCCAGCAGTTTCGATTACGAGCAGTACTTC. The V call is TRBV12-3 or TRBV12-4, the J call TRBJ2-7, with D unclear. V was clipped by 3 bases and J by 4 bases, with 4 bases between them. The CDR3 sequence is 11 residues long.

This clonotype was detected a few times. This chain connects TRBV9 to TRBJ2-2; no reliable D call. CDR3 length: 14 residues. Germline V CDR1 and CDR2: SGDLS, YYNGEE. The V gene lost 2 bases and the J gene lost 6 bases, with 11 bases spanning the gap. The CDR3 DNA reads TGTGCCAGCAGCGTCCTTTCTTTTTCCGGGGAGCTGTTTTTT. Translating it yields CASSVLSFSGELFF.

Only a few counts were recorded for this clonotype. V usage is TRBV18 and J usage is TRBJ1-1, with D hard to call. This CDR3 comprises 14 residues. The V and J ends lost 2 bases and 1 base respectively, with 8 bases between them. Per germline, CDR1 KGHSH and CDR2 LQKENI. The DNA of the CDR3 is TGTGCCAGCTCACCAATCAACGGGAACACTGAAGCTTTCTTT. Protein: CASSPINGNTEAFF.

This chain links TRBV20-1 with TRBJ1-5; TRBD1 agrees at 7 bases. V trimming: 0 bases; J trimming: 5 bases; junction bases outside the gene matches: 4. CDR1 DFQATT and CDR2 SNEGSKA come from the germline V gene (reference sequence). The CDR3 is 14 amino acids. The CDR3 bases are TGCAGTGCTAGAGAGGGGACAGTCGATCAGCCCCAGCATTTT. Its protein product is CSAREGTVDQPQHF.

This clonotype has at least ten counts. The CDR3 DNA is TGTGCCACGTCGACAGGACAGGGATCCTACGAGCAGTACTTC. Residues: CATSTGQGSYEQYF. V gene TRBV15 combines with J gene TRBJ2-7; 8 nucleotides align to TRBD1. Germline CDR1 reads LNHNV; CDR2 reads YYDKDF (reference sequence). V shed 9 bases, J shed 1 base, and the junction held 8 bases outside the gene matches. This CDR3 comprises 14 residues.

The chain employs TRBV24-1 and TRBJ1-5; the match to TRBD1 covers 10 bases. Germline lookup yields CDR1 KGHDR and CDR2 SFDVKD. This CDR3 has 17 amino acids. Germline trimming cut 4 bases from V and 0 bases from J; bases unmatched to any gene: 5. The CDR3 DNA reads as TGTGCCACCAGTGAAAGAGGACAGGGGGTTAGCAATCAGCCCCAGCATTTT. Amino acids: CATSERGQGVSNQPQHF.

This clonotype was counted a few times. This sequence joins TRBV20-1 and TRBJ1-1; TRBD1 aligns across 9 bases. V lost 5 bases and J lost 10; bases outside the gene matches: 11. This CDR3 has 13 residues. Germline V gene data show CDR1 as DFQATT and CDR2 as SNEGSKA (reference sequence). The CDR3 spells CSAAQGANSGAFF. The CDR3 nucleotides are TGCAGTGCTGCACAGGGGGCCAATTCAGGAGCTTTCTTT.

This clonotype was picked up a small number of times. The chain is built from TRBV29-1 and TRBJ2-3; 9 nucleotides agree with TRBD2. The CDR3 consists of 15 residues. The trim removed 6 bases at V and 1 base at J, leaving 8 bases unmatched. CDR1 SQVTM and CDR2 ANQGSEA come from the germline V gene. The CDR3 DNA reads as TGCAGCGTGTCCCCAGCGGGAGGTGGCACAGATACGCAGTATTTT. Protein: CSVSPAGGGTDTQYF.

This clonotype was seen a handful of times. The gene calls are TRBV20-1 and TRBJ2-7, with 7 nucleotides matching TRBD1. Germline trimming cut 5 bases from V and 2 bases from J; bases unmatched to any gene: 6. The CDR3 totals 13 residues. The V gene's germline CDR1 is DFQATT and CDR2 SNEGSKA (reference sequence). This chain's CDR3 is CSAPGTETYEQYF. CDR3 nucleotide sequence: TGCAGTGCTCCCGGGACAGAGACCTACGAGCAGTACTTC.

This clonotype was detected a few times. The chain combines TRBV27 with TRBJ2-7; 7 nucleotides line up with TRBD2. V gave up 7 bases and J gave up 6 bases; unmatched junction bases: 6. The CDR3 contains 12 residues. The germline V gene has CDR1 MNHEY and CDR2 SMNVEV (reference sequence). The CDR3 region has the DNA TGTGCCAGCATGAAGGGGAGGGCCGAGCAGTACTTC. Its translation is CASMKGRAEQYF.

There are a few counts of this clonotype. J is TRBJ2-7 and V is TRBV7-4, with TRBD1 matching 11 bases. V lost 4 bases to trimming and J lost 0 bases; unmatched junction nucleotides: 11. The CDR3 is made up of 18 amino acids. Germline V gene data show CDR1 as SGHVT and CDR2 as SQSDAQ. The CDR3 DNA follows: TGTGCCAGCAGCTCCTCCGGACAGGGGGCTCCTAGCTCCTACGAGCAGTACTTC. Its protein is CASSSSGQGAPSSYEQYF.

This clonotype was detected a few times. The gene calls are TRBV4-1 and TRBJ1-6; tentatively, D is TRBD1 (5 bases). Trimming pared 0 bases from V and 2 bases from J, leaving 5 bases between. This CDR3 has 15 residues. The germline CDR1 and CDR2 sequences are MGHRA and YSYEKL. The CDR3, as DNA: TGCGCCAGCAGCCAAGAGACAGCCTATAATTCACCCCTCCACTTT. Protein sequence: CASSQETAYNSPLHF.

This clonotype was recorded at least ten times. The chain employs TRBV7-2 and TRBJ2-7; 9 bases match TRBD2. This CDR3 is built from 12 residues. Losses at the gene ends were 5 bases for V and 5 bases for J; bases not matched to a gene: 1. Germline V gene lookup returns CDR1 SGHTA and CDR2 FQGNSA. The CDR3 coding sequence is TGTGCCAGCAGCCGACTAGCGGACGAGCAGTACTTC. Its protein product is CASSRLADEQYF.

This clonotype appeared many times. The chain has TRBV7-3 and TRBJ2-2; no firm D call. The V gene lost 8 bases and the J gene lost 6 bases, with 16 bases spanning the gap. Per the germline V gene, CDR1 is SGHTA and CDR2 is FQGTGA. This CDR3 has 14 amino acids. In nucleotides, the CDR3 is TGTGCCAGCCGGAACGGGCCCGACGCCGGGGAGCTGTTTTTT. It yields the protein CASRNGPDAGELFF. The entire variable domain, with the rest obtained from reference TRBV7-3 and TRBJ2-2, is as follows: GAGVSQTPSNKVTEKGKYVELRCDPISGHTALYWYRQSLGQGPEFLIYFQGTGAADDSGLPNDRFFAVRPEGSVSTLKIQRTERGDSAVYLCASRNGPDAGELFFGEGSRLTVL.

This clonotype was counted between two and nine times. The chain combines TRBV27 with TRBJ1-6, with TRBD1 identical over 7 bases. CDR1 and CDR2 from the germline V gene are MNHEY and SMNVEV (reference sequence). Trimming took 3 bases from V and 8 from J; bases not matched to a gene: 10. The CDR3 runs 16 residues. The CDR3 reads CASSFTYRGADSPLHF. The CDR3 DNA is TGTGCCAGCAGTTTCACTTACAGGGGAGCGGATTCACCCCTCCACTTT.